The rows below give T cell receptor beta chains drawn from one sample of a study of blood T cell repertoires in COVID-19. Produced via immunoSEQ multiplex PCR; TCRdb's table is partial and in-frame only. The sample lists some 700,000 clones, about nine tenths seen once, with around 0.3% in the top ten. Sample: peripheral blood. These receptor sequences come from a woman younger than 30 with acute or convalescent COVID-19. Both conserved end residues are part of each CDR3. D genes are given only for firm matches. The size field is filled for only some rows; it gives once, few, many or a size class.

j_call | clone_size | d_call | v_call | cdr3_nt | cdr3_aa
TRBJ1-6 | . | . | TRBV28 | TGTGCCAGCAGTTCGGGTGAACATAATTCACCCCTCCACTTT | CASSSGEHNSPLHF
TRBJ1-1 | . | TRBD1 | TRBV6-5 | TGTGCCAGCAGTTTACAGGGGGCTGAAGCTTTCTTT | CASSLQGAEAFF
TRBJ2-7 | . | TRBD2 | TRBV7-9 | TGTGCCAGCAGCCAGAATCTAGCGGAATCCTACGAGCAGTACTTC | CASSQNLAESYEQYF
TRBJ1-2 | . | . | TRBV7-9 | TGTGCCAGCAGCTTATTAGGAGGTGGCACCACTAACTATGGCTACACCTTC | CASSLLGGGTTNYGYTF
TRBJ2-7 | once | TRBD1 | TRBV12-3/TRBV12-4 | TGTGCCAGTTTACGGACAGGATTATACGAGCAGTACTTC | CASLRTGLYEQYF
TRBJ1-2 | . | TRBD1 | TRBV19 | TGTGCCAGTGGGGACAGTGTTTACTATGGCTACACCTTC | CASGDSVYYGYTF
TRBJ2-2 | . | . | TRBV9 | TGTGCCAGCAGCGTAGTGGGCCCCGGGGAGCTGTTTTTT | CASSVVGPGELFF
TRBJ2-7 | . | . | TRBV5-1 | TGCGCCAGCAGCTTGTCGGGCTACGAGCAGTACTTC | CASSLSGYEQYF
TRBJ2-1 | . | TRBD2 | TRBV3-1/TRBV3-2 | TGTGCCAGCAGCGAAGAGGGAGGGTACAATGAGCAGTTCTTC | CASSEEGGYNEQFF
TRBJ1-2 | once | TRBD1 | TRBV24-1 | TGTGCCACCAGTGACAGGGGGGCCCTTGGCTACACCTTC | CATSDRGALGYTF
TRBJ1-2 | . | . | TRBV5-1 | TGCGCCAGCAGCTTAGGGGGTGGCTACACCTTC | CASSLGGGYTF
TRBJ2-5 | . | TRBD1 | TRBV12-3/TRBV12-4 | TGTGCCAGCAGATACAGGGGGGAGACCCAGTACTTC | CASRYRGETQYF
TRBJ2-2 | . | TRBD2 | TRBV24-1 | TGTGCCACCAGTGATTTGGGGGAGGGGAACACCGGGGAGCTGTTTTTT | CATSDLGEGNTGELFF
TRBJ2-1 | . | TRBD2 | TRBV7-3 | TGTGCCAGCAGCTTAAGCCCCCCTCTAGCGGGGGGCCCGCGGGGCTACAATGAGCAGTTCTTC | CASSLSPPLAGGPRGYNEQFF
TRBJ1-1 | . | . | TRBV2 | TGTGCCAGCAGCGCCCGGGACTTTTTCACTGAAGCTTTCTTT | CASSARDFFTEAFF
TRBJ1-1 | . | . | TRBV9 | TGTGCCAGCAGCCCCCAAAGGCCAGGCGACCTGAACACTGAAGCTTTCTTT | CASSPQRPGDLNTEAFF
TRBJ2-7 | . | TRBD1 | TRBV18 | TGTGCCAGCTCACCAGGCTACTCCGGGACAGGATACGAGCAGTACTTC | CASSPGYSGTGYEQYF
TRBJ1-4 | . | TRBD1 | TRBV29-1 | TGCAGCGTTGCCTCAGGGGGATCTAATGAAAAACTGTTTTTT | CSVASGGSNEKLFF
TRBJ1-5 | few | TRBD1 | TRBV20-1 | TGCAGTGCTAGTCCTCAGGGGGGTAATCAGCCCCAGCATTTT | CSASPQGGNQPQHF
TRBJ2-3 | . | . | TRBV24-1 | TGTGCCACCAGTGATGGGGGGGCCGTTACGCAGTATTTT | CATSDGGAVTQYF
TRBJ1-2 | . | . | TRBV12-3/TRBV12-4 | TGTGCCAGCAGTCCCGGGGGGGGTTATGGCTACACCTTC | CASSPGGGYGYTF
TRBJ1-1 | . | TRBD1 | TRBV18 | TGTGCCAGCTCAGGAGGGGGCCGCATGAACACTGAAGCTTTCTTT | CASSGGGRMNTEAFF
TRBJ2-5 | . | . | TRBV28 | TGTGCCACCGTCGGTAGAGGGGGAAAAGAGACCCAGTACTTC | CATVGRGGKETQYF
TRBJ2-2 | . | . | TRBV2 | TGTGCCAGCAGTCTGACTAGAATAGGCACCGGGGAGCTGTTTTTT | CASSLTRIGTGELFF
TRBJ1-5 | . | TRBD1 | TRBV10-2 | TGCGCCAGCAGTGACCGGACAGGGTTAGAGAATCAGCCCCAGCATTTT | CASSDRTGLENQPQHF
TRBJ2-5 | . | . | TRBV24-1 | TGTGCCACCAGTAAGGGGGAGACCCAGTACTTC | CATSKGETQYF
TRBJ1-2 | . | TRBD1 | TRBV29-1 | TGCAGCGTCCCGGGACAGGGCTTTTATGGCTACACCTTC | CSVPGQGFYGYTF
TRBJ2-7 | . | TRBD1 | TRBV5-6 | TGTGCCAGCAGCGGACAGGGGAGGTACGAGCAGTACTTC | CASSGQGRYEQYF
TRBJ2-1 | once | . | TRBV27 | TGTGCCAGCAGTTTAACTCCGAACAATGAGCAGTTCTTC | CASSLTPNNEQFF
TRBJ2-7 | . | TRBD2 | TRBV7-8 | TGTGCCAGCAGTTCCGGGGGGGCGGCCTACGAGCAGTACTTC | CASSSGGAAYEQYF
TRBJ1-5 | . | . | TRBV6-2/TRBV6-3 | TGTGCCAGCAGTTCAACGGGAGCCAATCAGCCCCAGCATTTT | CASSSTGANQPQHF
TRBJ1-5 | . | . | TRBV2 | TGTGCCAGCCGCGGTCGCGATCAGCCCCAGCATTTT | CASRGRDQPQHF
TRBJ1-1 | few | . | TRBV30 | TGTGCCTGGAGGTTAGGGGGGAACACTGAAGCTTTCTTT | CAWRLGGNTEAFF
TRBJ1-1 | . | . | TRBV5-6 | TGTGCCAGCAGCTTCGGGGGTACTGAAGCTTTCTTT | CASSFGGTEAFF
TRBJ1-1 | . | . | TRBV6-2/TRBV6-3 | TGTGCCAGCAGTTACTCGCGTAGAACCCTGGACACTGAAGCTTTCTTT | CASSYSRRTLDTEAFF
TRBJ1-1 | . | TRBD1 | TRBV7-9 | TGTGCCAGCAGCGCGGGACAGGGTTTAGGCTCTGAAGCTTTCTTT | CASSAGQGLGSEAFF